One T cell receptor beta chain is described in this entry. No antigen is known for it. A read error may account for a junction end that differs from germline. The CDR3 has 12 residues. Germline lookup yields CDR1 SSHAT and CDR2 FNYEAQ (reference sequence). The sample comes from a study of cytomegalovirus exposure and HLA in healthy donors. Study results and caveats: Across HLA loci, a later analysis found differing TCR association rates, with DRB1 most and HLA-C fewest.

With 60 Vbeta and 13 Jbeta primers, the PCR was carried out. In the original workflow: The count from a later analysis was about 80 million unique TCR beta chains, roughly 11 million of them shared. Sequenced by immunoSEQ multiplex PCR; TCRdb stores in-frame clones only, minus some. That table furnishes V, J and clone size, whereas the DNA furnished D and trimming. In the table there are over 85,000 clones, approximately 69% of which are singletons. The source is a female donor in good health and CMV-seronegative. Sequenced: PBMCs. The chain employs TRBV7-7 and TRBJ2-5; D is uncertain. The CDR3 protein is CASSLVGETQYF. The CDR3 DNA reads TGTGCTAGCAGCTTAGTCGGGGAGACCCAGTACTTC.